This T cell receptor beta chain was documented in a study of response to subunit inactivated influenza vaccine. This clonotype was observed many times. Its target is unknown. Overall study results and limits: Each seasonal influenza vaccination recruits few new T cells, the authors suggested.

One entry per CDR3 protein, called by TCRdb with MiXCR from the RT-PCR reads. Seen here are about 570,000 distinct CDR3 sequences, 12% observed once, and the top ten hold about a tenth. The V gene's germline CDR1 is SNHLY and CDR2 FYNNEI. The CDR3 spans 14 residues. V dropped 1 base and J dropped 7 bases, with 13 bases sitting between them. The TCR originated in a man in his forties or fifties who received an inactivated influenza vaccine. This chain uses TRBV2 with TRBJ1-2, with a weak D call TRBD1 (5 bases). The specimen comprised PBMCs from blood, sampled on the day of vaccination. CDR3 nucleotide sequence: TGTGCCAGCAGTGAAGATGGCAGGGATTTTGGCTACACCTTC. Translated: CASSEDGRDFGYTF.